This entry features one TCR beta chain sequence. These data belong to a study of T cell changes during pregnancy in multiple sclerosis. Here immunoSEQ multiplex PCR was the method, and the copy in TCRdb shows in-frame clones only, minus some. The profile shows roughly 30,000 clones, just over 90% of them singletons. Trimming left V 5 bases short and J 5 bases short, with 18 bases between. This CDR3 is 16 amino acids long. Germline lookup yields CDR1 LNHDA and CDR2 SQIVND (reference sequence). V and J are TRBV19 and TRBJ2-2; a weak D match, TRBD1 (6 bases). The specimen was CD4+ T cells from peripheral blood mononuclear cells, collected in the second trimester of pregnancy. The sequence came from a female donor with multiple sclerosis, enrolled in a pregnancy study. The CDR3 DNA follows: TGTGCCAGTAGTTTGCCTACAGGGAGATGGACCGGGGAGCTGTTTTTT. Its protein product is CASSLPTGRWTGELFF.